Below are 20 T cell receptor beta chains sequenced from a single sample in a study of blood T cells in healthy people across ages. A second roughly 6 to 11 cycle PCR used barcoded and J-beta primers. TCRdb redid the calling of the 5' RACE reads with MiXCR, one entry per CDR3 protein. The sample holds about 970,000 distinct CDR3 sequences; roughly half are singletons and the top ten take 20% to 25%. The specimen was blood. These receptors were taken from a woman aged 55-70 years in good health.

V gene TRBV28 combines with J gene TRBJ1-2, with D unresolved. V lost 2 bases, J lost 7 bases, and 8 bases lay in between. CDR1 and CDR2 from the germline V gene are MDHEN and SYDVKM. The CDR3 runs to 12 residues. CDR3 loop: CASSLISSGYTF. The CDR3 nucleotides are TGTGCCAGCAGTTTAATCTCTAGTGGCTACACCTTC.

The chain joins TRBV6-4 to TRBJ2-5, with 9 bases that match TRBD1. Losses at the gene ends were 4 bases for V and 5 bases for J; bases not matched to a gene: 11. Germline V lookup: CDR1 MRHNA, CDR2 SNTAGT. The CDR3 is made up of 16 amino acids. The CDR3 DNA reads as TGTGCCAGCAGTGGATTCCCGGGACAGGGATTGGAGACCCAGTACTTC. Its translation is CASSGFPGQGLETQYF.

The gene calls are TRBV12-3 or TRBV12-4 and TRBJ2-6; the D is unclear. The CDR3 extends over 14 amino acids. Deletions cut 3 bases from V and 4 bases from J, with 7 bases between. The CDR3 bases are TGTGCCAGCAGTTTGGAACCCGGGGCCAACGTCCTGACTTTC. It is translated as CASSLEPGANVLTF.

This clonotype has only a few counts. The chain links TRBV7-9 to TRBJ2-7; 10 nucleotides agree with TRBD1. The CDR3 runs to 14 residues. V was pared by 4 bases and J by 6 bases, with 6 bases of the junction left unmatched. Germline CDR1 reads SEHNR; CDR2 reads FQNEAQ (reference sequence). In nucleotides, the CDR3 is TGTGCCAGCAGCTCACGGGACAGGGGCGCCGAGCAGTACTTC. Amino acids: CASSSRDRGAEQYF.

The chain carries TRBV12-3 or TRBV12-4 and TRBJ2-1, with D perhaps matching TRBD1 or TRBD2 (5 bases each). V was clipped by 6 bases and J by 8 bases, with 20 bases between them. The CDR3 is 15 amino acids. CDR3 loop: CASRPTGLLSDEQFF. CDR3 in DNA: TGTGCCAGCAGGCCGACGGGGCTACTATCGGATGAGCAGTTCTTC.

The chain joins TRBV27 to TRBJ2-1; no clear D gene. The J call is in doubt because the DNA end fits TRBJ2-7 better. This CDR3 contains 16 residues. Germline CDR1 MNHEY, CDR2 SMNVEV (reference sequence). The CDR3 bases are TGTGCCAGCAGTTCTCCGACATCGAGCTCCTACAATGAGCAGTACTTC. Its translation is CASSSPTSSSYNEQYF.

This clonotype came up a few times. The chain has TRBV29-1 and TRBJ2-1, with D possibly matching TRBD1 (5 bases). Germline V gives CDR1 SQVTM, CDR2 ANQGSEA. Trimming took 7 bases from V and 0 from J, leaving 7 bases between them. This CDR3 comprises 12 residues. In DNA, the CDR3 is TGCAGCGGGACAAGCTCCTACAATGAGCAGTTCTTC. This translates into CSGTSSYNEQFF.

The chain links TRBV5-1 to TRBJ1-6; D might be TRBD1 (5 bases). This CDR3 region has 16 residues. Germline CDR1 and CDR2: SGHRS and YFSETQ. V was pared by 1 base and J by 10 bases, with 18 bases between. The CDR3 region has the DNA TGCGCCAGCAGCTTGATGGAGACAGCAGTCAGGTCACCCCTCCACTTT. Translated, it gives CASSLMETAVRSPLHF. The full variable domain, in which reference TRBV5-1 and TRBJ1-6 provide the parts outside the CDR3, is KAGVTQTPRYLIKTRGQQVTLSCSPISGHRSVSWYQQTPGQGLQFLFEYFSETQRNKGNFPGRFSGRQFSNSRSEMNVSTLELGDSALYLCASSLMETAVRSPLHFGNGTRLTVT.

The chain employs TRBV7-9 and TRBJ2-3; possible D gene TRBD2, 5 bases. This CDR3 is 14 amino acids long. Germline CDR1 is SEHNR and CDR2 is FQNEAQ (reference sequence). V lost 5 bases, J lost 7 bases, and 16 bases lay in between. For the CDR3, the DNA is TGTGCCAGCAGCGTATCGAGCGGACTGAATACGCAGTATTTT. Its translation: CASSVSSGLNTQYF.

This chain joins TRBV15 and TRBJ2-7; weak D call: TRBD2 (6 bases). The CDR3 covers 16 residues. CDR1 and CDR2 from the germline V gene are LNHNV and YYDKDF (reference sequence). Trimming pared 0 bases from V and 0 bases from J, leaving 12 bases between. CDR3 sequence reads: CATSRERLVSSYEQYF. In DNA, the CDR3 is TGTGCCACCAGCAGAGAGCGACTAGTGTCCTCCTACGAGCAGTACTTC.

On this clonotype itself: An end of the junction differs from the germline gene, which may be a read error. This chain uses TRBV29-1 with TRBJ2-3, with a possible D match to TRBD2 (5 bases). This CDR3 region has 15 residues. Germline values: CDR1 SQVTM, CDR2 ANQGSEA. The chain's CDR3 is CSVPPYGASTDTLYF. CDR3 coding DNA: TGCAGCGTCCCCCCATATGGCGCTAGCACAGATACGCTGTATTTT.

The chain employs TRBV6-6 and TRBJ2-5; 11 nucleotides align to TRBD2. The V and J ends lost 2 bases and 3 bases, in that order; junction bases with no gene match: 2. CDR1 and CDR2 (germline): MNHNY, SVGAGI (reference sequence). The CDR3 consists of 15 residues. The CDR3 sequence is CASSYPGLAEETQYF. CDR3 in DNA: TGTGCCAGCAGTTACCCGGGACTAGCGGAAGAGACCCAGTACTTC.

The chain uses TRBV7-8 and TRBJ2-7; D is uncertain. The CDR3 has 14 amino acids. The V end was cut by 5 bases, the J end by 7 bases, with 18 bases between. The V gene's germline CDR1 is SGHVS and CDR2 FQNEAQ. DNA for the CDR3: TGTGCCAGCAGCCCACGCCCTTCTTACAATGAGCAGTACTTC. Protein sequence: CASSPRPSYNEQYF.

About this clonotype: Sequence at one end of the junction differs from germline and may be a read error. V gene TRBV27 combines with J gene TRBJ2-1, with TRBD2 as a possible D gene (5 bases). Germline V gene lookup returns CDR1 MNHEY and CDR2 SMNVEV (reference sequence). This CDR3 comprises 15 residues. The CDR3 DNA reads as TGTGCCAGCAGTTTTAGGAGGAGCTCCCACAATGAGCAGTTCTTC. It encodes CASSFRRSSHNEQFF.

As to this clonotype: One junction end does not reproduce the germline sequence, and a read error may be involved. The J gene is TRBJ2-7, the V gene TRBV3-1, with D unclear. CDR1 is LGHDT and CDR2 is YNNKEL in the germline V gene (reference sequence). This CDR3 contains 13 residues. CDR3: CASSQGSSYGQYF. The CDR3 coding sequence is TGTGCCAGCAGCCAAGGTTCCTCCTACGGGCAGTACTTC.

As DNA, the CDR3 is TGCGCCAGCAGCCAAGAACACAGGCCCCCGAACAATGAGCAGTTCTTC. Translated: CASSQEHRPPNNEQFF. The chain employs TRBV4-3 and TRBJ2-1; TRBD1 might be the D (5 bases). Germline CDR1 and CDR2: LGHNA and YSLEER. V lost 0 bases to trimming and J lost 5 bases, with 14 bases between them. The CDR3 sequence is 16 residues long.

In this sample, this clonotype turned up many times. This may be a read error, as it is one base from a much larger clone. V gene TRBV28 combines with J gene TRBJ2-7; D possibly corresponds to TRBD2 (6 bases). The V end lost 8 bases, the J end lost 4 bases, and 15 bases lay between the germline ends. Germline V lookup: CDR1 MDHEN, CDR2 SYDVKM. The CDR3 totals 13 residues. The CDR3: CASLAAGTYEQYF. For the CDR3, the DNA is TGTGCCAGCCTGGCGGCGGGAACTTACGAGCAGTACTTC.

The V call is TRBV20-1, the J call TRBJ2-3; D is unclear. The V end lost 4 bases, the J end lost 0 bases, and 11 bases lay between the germline ends. The CDR3 covers 14 residues. Germline values: CDR1 DFQATT, CDR2 SNEGSKA (reference sequence). The DNA of the CDR3 is TGCAGTGCTATCTGGCGGCAAAGCACAGATACGCAGTATTTT. Residues: CSAIWRQSTDTQYF.

This rearrangement joins TRBV7-6 to TRBJ2-3, with D perhaps TRBD1 (6 bases). The CDR3 contains 18 residues. Germline assignment: CDR1 SGHVS and CDR2 FNYEAQ. V lost 3 bases, J lost 2 bases, and 21 bases lay in between. For the CDR3, the DNA is TGTGCCAGCAGCTTCAATATTAATGGGGGCCTCCCCACAGATACGCAGTATTTT. Translation: CASSFNINGGLPTDTQYF.

This clonotype showed up just a few times. This chain joins TRBV6-5 and TRBJ1-1; D is unresolved. Trimming shortened V by 6 bases and J by 13 bases, and 24 bases separated the two germline ends. This CDR3 spans 14 amino acids. Germline loops: CDR1 MNHEY, CDR2 SVGAGI. Here the CDR3 DNA reads TGTGCCAGCAGAAGATCCGGGCCCCTAGGTATTCTTTTCTTT. This gives the protein CASRRSGPLGILFF.